This T cell receptor beta chain is drawn from a study of control samples from healthy donors and cancer patients. CDR3 length: 11 residues. From germline, CDR1 is MNHNS and CDR2 SASEGT. V was pared by 3 bases and J by 8 bases, with 7 bases between. Measured with immunoSEQ multiplex PCR; TCRdb has only the in-frame clones, and not every one. Among around 140,000 clones, 75% to 95% were seen once, and the ten largest hold about 3.2%. The sequencing sample was made of blood. This clonotype was obtained from a man younger than 40 in good health. The gene calls are TRBV6-1 and TRBJ1-2; a weak D match, TRBD1 (5 bases). The CDR3 nucleotides are TGTGCCAGCAGTGATGGGGGAGGCTACACCTTC. Encoded protein: CASSDGGGYTF.